This T cell receptor beta chain comes out of a study of tumor-infiltrating lymphocytes in oesophageal squamous cell carcinoma. Germline V gene sequence: CDR1 SGHTA, CDR2 FQGTGA. The CDR3 is made up of 15 amino acids. TCRdb analysed the PCR reads with MiXCR anew, one entry per CDR3 protein. The table shows 13,000 or so distinct CDR3 sequences, with about half occurring only once. Material: normal esophageal tissue next to the tumor. The sequence came from a male donor with esophageal squamous cell carcinoma. V and J are TRBV7-3 and TRBJ2-5, with D tentatively TRBD2 (6 bases). The DNA end lines up better with TRBJ2-1; the J call may be wrong. CDR3 nucleotide sequence: TGTGCCAGCAGCTTATCCGGGAGTATCCACAATGAGCAGTTCTTC. This gives the protein CASSLSGSIHNEQFF.